A single sample is the source of the 25 T cell receptor beta chains below, sequenced in a study of T cell repertoires in cytomegalovirus infection. TCRdb re-derived calls from the reads in MiXCR, one entry per CDR3 protein. The repertoire includes about 330,000 distinct CDR3 sequences, around 9.5% of them detected once, and about 4.5% sits in the top ten. Sequencing used PBMCs. These TCRs come from a human donor in good health (CMV status not recorded). Some clones in this sample may be carry-over from other donors' samples.

This clonotype appeared many times. This chain connects TRBV12-3 or TRBV12-4 to TRBJ1-2, with a weak D call TRBD1 (6 bases). The V end was cut by 5 bases, the J end by 2 bases, with 15 bases between. This CDR3 spans 15 amino acids. The CDR3 nucleotides are TGTGCCAGCAGTCTAGGGGGACATCTAAACTATGGCTACACCTTC. This codes for CASSLGGHLNYGYTF.

This clonotype has just a few counts. V is TRBV7-2 and J is TRBJ1-4, with a weak D call TRBD1 (6 bases). Germline V lookup: CDR1 SGHTA, CDR2 FQGNSA. The CDR3 totals 15 residues. V lost 5 bases, J lost 4 bases, and 14 bases lay in between. CDR3: CASSPWGLSNEKLFF. CDR3 nucleotides: TGTGCCAGCAGCCCCTGGGGGCTGAGTAATGAAAAACTGTTTTTT.

The table lists this clonotype with a few counts. DNA for the CDR3: TGTGCCAGCAGTTGGGGCGGGAGCTCCTACAATGAGCAGTTCTTC. Residues: CASSWGGSSYNEQFF. The chain joins TRBV28 to TRBJ2-1, with 7 bases that match TRBD2. There are 15 residues in the CDR3. Per the germline V gene, CDR1 is MDHEN and CDR2 is SYDVKM. The ends lost 4 bases at V and 0 bases at J; junction bases unmatched: 3.

As to this clonotype: Being one base from a much bigger clone, this may be a read error. V gene TRBV6-5 combines with J gene TRBJ1-2, with D possibly matching TRBD1 (6 bases). The CDR3 has 13 amino acids. Germline V gene data show CDR1 as MNHEY and CDR2 as SVGAGI. For the CDR3, the DNA is TGTGCCAGCAGTCCCGGGACACTTCATGGCTACGCCTTC. It translates to CASSPGTLHGYAF.

This clonotype was detected many times. The chain recombines TRBV18 with TRBJ1-5; 10 nucleotides align to TRBD1. J lost 6 bases, V lost 4 bases, and 9 bases had no gene match. The CDR3 consists of 16 residues. Germline V gene lookup returns CDR1 KGHSH and CDR2 LQKENI. CDR3 in DNA: TGTGCCAGCTCACGGACCGGGACAGGGGCGACTCAGCCCCAGCATTTT. The encoded protein is CASSRTGTGATQPQHF.

This clonotype was observed many times. This chain links TRBV12-3 or TRBV12-4 with TRBJ1-4, with D possibly matching TRBD1 (5 bases). V was trimmed by 8 bases and J by 6 bases, leaving 19 bases between them. The CDR3 runs to 15 residues. CDR3 residues: CASGGLGGRDEKLFF. The CDR3 region has the DNA TGTGCCAGCGGCGGACTTGGGGGGAGGGATGAAAAACTGTTTTTT.

This clonotype appeared a single time. This may come from a read error, since a much larger clone is one base off. A read error is likely, as this CDR3 ends without the conserved phenylalanine or tryptophan. This chain links TRBV15 with TRBJ2-1; D might be TRBD1 (6 bases). The CDR3 is made up of 20 amino acids. Trimming shortened V by 1 base and J by 5 bases, and 27 bases separated the two germline ends. Germline V lookup: CDR1 LNHNV, CDR2 YYDKDF (reference sequence). The CDR3 region is CATSRGASDWGRNFNNEQFL. DNA for the CDR3: TGTGCCACCAGCAGAGGAGCGTCGGACTGGGGGCGGAACTTTAACAATGAGCAGTTCCTC.

Ten or more counts support this clonotype. V is TRBV7-2 and J is TRBJ2-7; D is possibly TRBD2 (6 bases). The V gene lost 1 base and the J gene lost 4 bases, with 14 bases spanning the gap. Germline V gene sequence: CDR1 SGHTA, CDR2 FQGNSA. The CDR3 extends over 15 amino acids. The CDR3 DNA reads as TGTGCCAGCAGCTTAGGGCCTTCCGGGACTTACGAGCAGTACTTC. Amino acid sequence: CASSLGPSGTYEQYF.

This clonotype was observed a few times. The chain uses TRBV6-1 and TRBJ2-4, with TRBD2 identical over 8 bases. The CDR3 runs to 13 residues. The ends lost 10 bases at V and 4 bases at J; junction bases unmatched: 6. CDR1 MNHNS and CDR2 SASEGT come from the germline V gene. The CDR3 DNA is TGTGCCACGGGGGGGGAGCTTAAAAACATTCAGTACTTC. It specifies CATGGELKNIQYF.

At least ten counts were recorded for this clonotype. This chain links TRBV28 with TRBJ2-7, with a possible D match to TRBD2 (6 bases). V was shortened by 6 bases and J by 3 bases, with 18 bases between the two germline ends. Germline V gene data show CDR1 as MDHEN and CDR2 as SYDVKM. The CDR3 spans 15 residues. CDR3 protein: CASRPTSGNVYEQYF. In nucleotides, the CDR3 is TGTGCCAGCAGACCGACTAGTGGTAATGTCTACGAGCAGTACTTC.

The chain uses TRBV4-3 and TRBJ1-5; D uncertain. V gave up 3 bases and J gave up 1 base, with 10 bases separating them. Germline V gives CDR1 LGHNA, CDR2 YSLEER. CDR3 length: 15 amino acids. CDR3 amino acids: CASSHRTGSNQPQHF. Written as DNA, the CDR3 is TGCGCCAGCAGCCATAGAACGGGAAGCAATCAGCCCCAGCATTTT.

CDR3 in amino acids: CASSPVRPMSYEQYF. For the CDR3, the DNA is TGTGCCAGCAGTCCGGTCCGGCCGATGTCCTACGAGCAGTACTTC. The rearrangement joins TRBV6-2 or TRBV6-3 to TRBJ2-7; D uncertain. Germline values: CDR1 MNHEY, CDR2 SVGEGT. Trimming cost V 5 bases and J 1 base, with 15 bases left between them. CDR3 length equals 15 residues.

This clonotype was counted at least ten times. This CDR3 is CASSPGGPDTQYF. The CDR3 bases are TGTGCCAGCAGCCCGGGGGGGCCAGATACGCAGTATTTT. The genes are TRBV6-1 and TRBJ2-3; 8 bases match TRBD2. Looked up from germline, CDR1 is MNHNS and CDR2 is SASEGT. This CDR3 has 13 amino acids. The J segment lost 4 bases and the V segment lost 6 bases, leaving 3 bases of the junction unmatched.

This clonotype has just a few counts. The gene calls are TRBV10-3 and TRBJ1-2; no clear D. From germline, CDR1 is ENHRY and CDR2 SYGVKD. The length of the CDR3 is 13 residues. V was shortened by 3 bases and J by 4 bases, with 9 bases between the two germline ends. CDR3 protein: CAISENGLYGYTF. CDR3 DNA sequence: TGTGCCATCAGTGAAAACGGCCTCTATGGCTACACCTTC.

This clonotype was found many times. The genes are TRBV7-3 and TRBJ2-1, with 8 bases lining up with TRBD1. Trimming cost V 5 bases and J 13 bases; bases outside gene matches: 7. This CDR3 region has 12 residues. Germline assignment: CDR1 SGHTA and CDR2 FQGTGA. The CDR3 coding sequence is TGTGCCAGCAGCCCTGACAGGGGAGAACAGTTCTTC. It yields the protein CASSPDRGEQFF.

This chain joins TRBV6-6 and TRBJ2-1; no clear D gene. Germline V gene sequence: CDR1 MNHNY, CDR2 SVGAGI (reference sequence). CDR3 length: 13 residues. The ends were cut back, 4 bases at V and 2 bases at J, with 6 bases in the middle. CDR3 residues: CASSFVPYNEQFF. Written as DNA, the CDR3 is TGTGCCAGCAGTTTTGTCCCCTACAATGAGCAGTTCTTC.

This clonotype was counted ten times or more. The gene calls are TRBV11-1 and TRBJ2-1, with D perhaps matching TRBD2 (6 bases). The CDR3 covers 14 residues. Germline V gene data show CDR1 as SGHAT and CDR2 as FQDESV (reference sequence). Trimming removed 1 base from V and 8 bases from J, with 12 bases in between. The CDR3 DNA sequence: TGTGCCAGCAGCTTAGGGACTAATACAGATGAGCAGTTCTTC. It encodes CASSLGTNTDEQFF.

This clonotype was detected many times. The gene calls are TRBV7-2 and TRBJ2-3; 11 bases are shared with TRBD2. Germline loops: CDR1 SGHTA, CDR2 FQGNSA. CDR3 length: 16 residues. With V trimmed by 0 bases and J by 8 bases, 7 bases remained unmatched. Here the CDR3 DNA reads TGTGCCAGCAGCTTAGCGCTAGCGGGGGGCCCCGCTACGCAGTATTTT. It specifies CASSLALAGGPATQYF.

This clonotype was seen ten or more times. V and J are TRBV29-1 and TRBJ2-5; maybe TRBD2 (6 bases). Trimming cost V 1 base and J 1 base, with 7 bases left between them. Germline V gene lookup returns CDR1 SQVTM and CDR2 ANQGSEA. The CDR3 extends over 13 amino acids. This chain's CDR3 is CSVEASVQETQYF. CDR3 sequence (DNA): TGCAGCGTTGAAGCTAGCGTCCAAGAGACCCAGTACTTC.

This clonotype has at least ten counts. The chain recombines TRBV7-2 with TRBJ2-5, with D perhaps TRBD1 (5 bases). With 1 base removed from V and 2 bases from J, the gap between germline ends came to 11 bases. This CDR3 has 15 residues. The germline CDR1 and CDR2 sequences are SGHTA and FQGNSA. CDR3 sequence (DNA): TGTGCCAGCAGCTTAGTGAGACAGATTCAAGAGACCCAGTACTTC. It codes for CASSLVRQIQETQYF.

This clonotype was detected a few times. V is TRBV20-1 and J is TRBJ1-1; D perhaps matches TRBD1 (5 bases). This CDR3 region has 13 residues. V lost 0 bases and J 6 bases, leaving 11 bases between the germline ends. Germline lookup yields CDR1 DFQATT and CDR2 SNEGSKA (reference sequence). The CDR3 is CSARDARGPEAFF. CDR3 sequence (DNA): TGCAGTGCTAGAGATGCGAGGGGCCCTGAAGCTTTCTTT.

V is TRBV5-4 and J is TRBJ1-4, with D perhaps matching TRBD1 (6 bases). Germline-derived CDR1 and CDR2 are SGHNT and YYREEE (reference sequence). V gave up 4 bases and J gave up 3 bases, with 13 bases separating them. The CDR3 contains 15 residues. The CDR3 loop is CASSHGGGANEKLFF. The CDR3 DNA follows: TGTGCCAGCAGCCACGGAGGGGGGGCTAATGAAAAACTGTTTTTT.

The V gene is TRBV9, the J gene TRBJ2-5, with TRBD2 matching over 14 bases. The V gene's germline CDR1 is SGDLS and CDR2 YYNGEE. This CDR3 has 18 residues. V shed 3 bases, J shed 7 bases, and the junction held 14 bases outside the gene matches. CDR3: CASSAAGTSGGVYATQYF. The DNA for the CDR3 is TGTGCCAGCAGCGCGGCCGGGACTAGCGGGGGTGTTTACGCGACCCAGTACTTC.

This clonotype was seen many times. The CDR3 sequence is CASDGYRDPGKQYF. The DNA of the CDR3 is TGTGCCAGCGACGGGTACAGGGATCCGGGCAAGCAGTACTTC. This rearrangement joins TRBV25-1 to TRBJ2-7, with a possible D match to TRBD1 (6 bases). Per the germline V gene, CDR1 is MGHDK and CDR2 is SYGVNS. The CDR3 has 14 amino acids. V lost 8 bases, J lost 8 bases, and 22 bases lay in between.

The chain carries TRBV12-3 or TRBV12-4 and TRBJ2-2; either TRBD1 or TRBD2 may fit D (5 bases each). With 3 bases removed from V and 5 bases from J, the gap between germline ends came to 16 bases. The CDR3 extends over 16 amino acids. CDR3 sequence reads: CASSFRVGVLTGELFF. In DNA form, the CDR3 reads TGTGCCAGCAGTTTTCGCGTGGGGGTATTGACCGGGGAGCTGTTTTTT.